This T cell receptor beta chain originates from a study of blood T cell repertoires in COVID-19. V trimming: 1 base; J trimming: 5 bases; junction bases outside the gene matches: 2. The CDR3 has 13 residues. Germline V CDR1 and CDR2: PRHDT, FYEKMQ (reference sequence). Libraries were prepared by immunoSEQ multiplex PCR; TCRdb keeps only in-frame clonotypes and omits some of them. The repertoire holds 200,000 or so clones, with roughly 80% as singletons. Sequencing was performed on peripheral blood. The clonotype comes from a woman older than 75 with acute or convalescent COVID-19. This chain links TRBV13 with TRBJ2-7; 7 nucleotides align to TRBD1. In DNA, the CDR3 is TGTGCCAGCAGCTTAGACAGGGGTGACGAGCAGTACTTC. It codes for CASSLDRGDEQYF.